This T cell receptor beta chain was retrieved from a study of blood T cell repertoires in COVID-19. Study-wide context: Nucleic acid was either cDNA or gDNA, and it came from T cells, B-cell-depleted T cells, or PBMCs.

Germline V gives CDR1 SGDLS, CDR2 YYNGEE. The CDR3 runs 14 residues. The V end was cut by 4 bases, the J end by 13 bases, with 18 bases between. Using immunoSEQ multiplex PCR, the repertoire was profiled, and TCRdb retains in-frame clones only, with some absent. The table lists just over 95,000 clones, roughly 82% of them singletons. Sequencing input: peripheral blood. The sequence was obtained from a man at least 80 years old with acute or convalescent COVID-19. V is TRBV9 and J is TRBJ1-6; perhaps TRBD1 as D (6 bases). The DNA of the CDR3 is TGTGCCAGCAGCTTAAGCGATGGGGGCGAGCCCCTCCACTTT. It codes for CASSLSDGGEPLHF.